This T cell receptor (beta chain) was obtained from a study of T cell responses to AZD1222 COVID-19 vaccine. Study-wide context: Investigators merged groups given second doses at roughly 4 or roughly 12 weeks. Regarding the study as a whole: Vaccine-associated CD4 TCRs spanned spike, dominant at 160-218 and 743-854. The study found Spike-specific TCR breadth and depth rose after two AZD1222 doses.

In germline, CDR1 is SGHNT, CDR2 YYREEE (reference sequence). The CDR3 loop spans 12 amino acids. Trimming took 4 bases from V and 8 from J, leaving 12 bases between them. Assay: immunoSEQ multiplex PCR; the TCRdb copy retains only in-frame clones and omits some. The sample records some 140,000 clones, about 87% being singletons. With regard to this clone: Its antigen is still unknown.

The sample here was peripheral blood, taken on day 0 of AZD1222 vaccination. This chain connects TRBV5-4 to TRBJ1-2, with D unclear. This sequence originates from an adult in good health. In nucleotides, the CDR3 is TGTGCCAGCAGCCAAACCCAGAGGGGCTACACCTTC. Translated, it gives CASSQTQRGYTF.